This T cell receptor (beta chain) appears in the sequencing data of a study of T cells in Graves' hyperthyroidism and ophthalmopathy. The study, taken as a whole, reports: Researchers found most expanded thyroid clonotypes above 0.001 in blood as well.

This clonotype is a singleton in its sample. Its matching antigen is unknown. CDR1 and CDR2 from the germline V gene are DFQATT and SNEGSKA (reference sequence). V lost 3 bases, J lost 4 bases, and 16 bases lay in between. This CDR3 spans 14 amino acids. Amplification targeted TCR beta CDR3 regions from RNA transcripts. An initial round of RT-PCR targeting the TCR CDR3 relied on the HTBI primer set. TCRdb processed the multiplex PCR reads anew with MiXCR; each CDR3 protein has one entry. The data hold more than 300,000 distinct CDR3 sequences, with 15% to 20% observed a single time. The sample comprised blood. The chain carries TRBV20-1 and TRBJ2-7; maybe TRBD2 (5 bases). The TCR originated in a woman aged 25 to 39 with Graves' hyperthyroidism that later progressed to Graves' ophthalmopathy. Here the CDR3 reads CSASAGAWGYEQYF. CDR3 coding DNA: TGCAGTGCTAGTGCGGGTGCATGGGGTTACGAGCAGTACTTC.